What follows are 15 T cell receptor beta chains derived from one specimen sequenced in a study of T cells in Graves' hyperthyroidism and ophthalmopathy. The source material, RNA transcripts, was used to amplify TCR beta CDR3 regions. TCR CDR3 regions were first amplified by RT-PCR with HTBI primers. TCRdb reprocessed the multiplex PCR reads via MiXCR and lists one record per CDR3 protein. The repertoire holds roughly 570,000 distinct CDR3 sequences, with under 60% as singletons. Input material: peripheral blood or thyroid tissue (not recorded which). The receptor source for this set is a woman between 18 and 30 years old with Graves' hyperthyroidism.

V gene TRBV4-1 combines with J gene TRBJ1-5; 7 nucleotides agree with TRBD1. The germline CDR1 and CDR2 sequences are MGHRA and YSYEKL. This CDR3 comprises 18 residues. J gave up 0 bases and V 2 bases, and 10 bases lay outside the gene matches. The CDR3 nucleotides read TGCGCCAGCAGCCAAATAGCTACAGGGGCGTCTAGCAATCAGCCCCAGCATTTT. This sequence encodes CASSQIATGASSNQPQHF.

This clonotype was seen only a few times. This chain connects TRBV11-3 to TRBJ2-5, with 15 nucleotides matching TRBD2. With V trimmed by 4 bases and J by 1 base, 4 bases remained unmatched. Germline assignment: CDR1 SGHNT and CDR2 YENEEA. There are 17 residues in the CDR3. CDR3 residues: CASSWGLAGGTQETQYF. The DNA of the CDR3 is TGTGCCAGCAGCTGGGGACTAGCGGGAGGAACCCAAGAGACCCAGTACTTC.

The chain recombines TRBV15 with TRBJ1-3, with TRBD1 identical over 7 bases. CDR1 and CDR2 (germline): LNHNV, YYDKDF (reference sequence). V gave up 0 bases and J gave up 1 base; unmatched junction bases: 6. This CDR3 comprises 17 residues. In nucleotides, the CDR3 is TGTGCCACCAGCAGAGACAGGGGGGAGGCGTCTGGAAACACCATATATTTT. This sequence encodes CATSRDRGEASGNTIYF.

The V gene is TRBV20-1, the J gene TRBJ2-4; tentative D call: TRBD2 (5 bases). V lost 5 bases to trimming and J lost 2 bases, with 13 bases between them. Germline V gives CDR1 DFQATT, CDR2 SNEGSKA (reference sequence). The CDR3 has 14 residues. The CDR3 coding sequence is TGCAGTGCTCCACTCCGAGGGCCCAAAAACATTCAGTACTTC. It specifies CSAPLRGPKNIQYF.

This rearrangement joins TRBV29-1 to TRBJ1-5; a weak D match, TRBD1 (6 bases). Germline loops: CDR1 SQVTM, CDR2 ANQGSEA. V lost 8 bases, J lost 1 base, and 12 bases lay in between. This CDR3 is built from 13 residues. The DNA of the CDR3 is TGCAGCCCCGGGACAATGAGCAATCAGCCCCAGCATTTT. Protein product: CSPGTMSNQPQHF. Full variable domain (rest looked up from reference TRBV29-1 and TRBJ1-5): SAVISQKPSRDICQRGTSLTIQCQVDSQVTMMFWYRQQPGQSLTLIATANQGSEATYESGFVIDKFPISRPNLTFSTLTVSNMSPEDSSIYLCSPGTMSNQPQHFGDGTRLSIL.

Note on this clonotype: The missing conserved phenylalanine or tryptophan at the end of this CDR3 makes a read error likely. The chain has TRBV25-1 and TRBJ1-1, with 7 nucleotides matching TRBD1. From germline, CDR1 is MGHDK and CDR2 SYGVNS. This CDR3 region has 13 residues. The J segment lost 0 bases and the V segment lost 9 bases, leaving 4 bases of the junction unmatched. CDR3 bases: TGTGCCAGTCGACAGGGTATGAACACTGAAGCTTTCCTT. Its translation: CASRQGMNTEAFL.

There are many counts of this clonotype. This chain joins TRBV20-1 and TRBJ1-6, with 10 positions matching TRBD1. Trimming took 6 bases from V and 10 from J; bases not matched to a gene: 9. Per germline, CDR1 DFQATT and CDR2 SNEGSKA (reference sequence). The CDR3 loop spans 14 amino acids. The CDR3 nucleotides are TGCAGTGCCAGGACAGGGGGGGGAGGATCACCCCTCCACTTT. Protein: CSARTGGGGSPLHF.

This clonotype was observed a handful of times. The chain is built from TRBV7-9 and TRBJ1-1, with 7 positions matching TRBD1. Germline-derived CDR1 and CDR2 are SEHNR and FQNEAQ (reference sequence). J gave up 0 bases and V 5 bases, and 15 bases lay outside the gene matches. The CDR3 length is 18 residues. The CDR3 DNA follows: TGTGCCAGCAGCATAGGGTCAAGGGCAGGGGGTATGAACACTGAAGCTTTCTTT. Amino acids: CASSIGSRAGGMNTEAFF.

This clonotype was seen more than once but under ten times. This sequence joins TRBV30 and TRBJ1-5, with D possibly being TRBD1 (6 bases). Trimming removed 5 bases at V and 0 bases at J, with 11 bases between. Germline V lookup: CDR1 GTSNPN, CDR2 SVGIG (reference sequence). The CDR3 spans 14 residues. The CDR3 coding sequence is TGTGCCTGGGGACAGCTTAATAGCAATCAGCCCCAGCATTTT. Translating gives CAWGQLNSNQPQHF.

Comments on this clonotype: Since a much larger clone is just one base distant, this may be a read error. In DNA form, the CDR3 reads TGTGCCAGCAGCTCGTGGACAGGGTCGAGCACTGAAGCTTTCTTT. This encodes CASSSWTGSSTEAFF. The chain couples TRBV11-2 to TRBJ1-1, with 8 bases lining up with TRBD1. Germline V gene sequence: CDR1 SGHAT, CDR2 FQNNGV. CDR3 length: 15 amino acids. Trimming took 4 bases from V and 4 from J; bases not matched to a gene: 8.

The chain carries TRBV13 and TRBJ1-2; D unclear. The CDR3 is 16 residues long. Looked up from germline, CDR1 is PRHDT and CDR2 is FYEKMQ (reference sequence). Trimming took 4 bases from V and 6 from J, leaving 21 bases between them. The CDR3 spells CASSSTRVTTGDGYTF. The CDR3 region has the DNA TGTGCCAGCAGCTCGACCCGGGTCACCACCGGGGATGGCTACACCTTC.

This clonotype was detected ten times or more. The chain has TRBV5-1 and TRBJ2-7, with a weak D call TRBD2 (6 bases). Germline V gene sequence: CDR1 SGHRS, CDR2 YFSETQ. V was shortened by 0 bases and J by 2 bases, with 9 bases between the two germline ends. The CDR3 spans 14 residues. The CDR3 nucleotides are TGCGCCAGCAGCTTGGACGGGAGCCCCTACGAGCAGTACTTC. Amino acid sequence: CASSLDGSPYEQYF.

The chain couples TRBV6-4 to TRBJ1-4; D gene ambiguous. The ends were cut back, 4 bases at V and 1 base at J, with 10 bases in the middle. CDR3 length: 15 residues. The germline gives CDR1 MRHNA, CDR2 SNTAGT. The CDR3: CASSVSARTNEKLFF. The CDR3 DNA follows: TGTGCCAGCAGTGTCTCGGCGAGAACTAATGAAAAACTGTTTTTT.

There are many counts of this clonotype. The V gene is TRBV12-3 or TRBV12-4, the J gene TRBJ2-7, with 9 bases that match TRBD2. J was trimmed by 7 bases and V by 7 bases; bases with no gene match: 8. This CDR3 contains 13 residues. The chain's CDR3 is CASTLSGSGEQYF. CDR3 coding DNA: TGTGCCAGCACTCTTAGCGGGAGTGGGGAGCAGTACTTC.

This clonotype was picked up many times. The CDR3 nucleotides read TGTGCCAGCAGCTTGACTAGCGGGGCCGGGATCGGGGAGCTGTTTTTT. It codes for CASSLTSGAGIGELFF. This rearrangement joins TRBV7-3 to TRBJ2-2, with 11 nucleotides matching TRBD2. The CDR3 runs 16 residues. Germline CDR1 SGHTA, CDR2 FQGTGA. V gave up 3 bases and J gave up 7 bases; unmatched junction bases: 7. Variable domain in full (rest from reference TRBV7-3 and TRBJ2-2): GAGVSQTPSNKVTEKGKYVELRCDPISGHTALYWYRQSLGQGPEFLIYFQGTGAADDSGLPNDRFFAVRPEGSVSTLKIQRTERGDSAVYLCASSLTSGAGIGELFFGEGSRLTVL.